The rows below give T cell receptor beta chains drawn from one sample of a study of blood T cell repertoires in COVID-19. The method was immunoSEQ multiplex PCR; TCRdb's version includes in-frame clones alone and lacks a portion of them. The table has 90,000 or so clones, roughly 87% seen once. The sequenced material came from peripheral blood. The receptors here all came from a woman aged 60-70 years with COVID-19, enrolled during active disease. The CDR3 runs from the conserved cysteine through the conserved F or W. The D gene is left open where the match is weak. The size of a clone is reported for some rows only, either as once, few or many, or as a class for expanded clones.

D gene: TRBD1
clone size: NA
V gene: TRBV9
J gene: TRBJ1-2
CDR3 protein: CASSSGQVDYGYTF
CDR3 DNA: TGTGCCAGCAGCTCGGGACAGGTTGACTATGGCTACACCTTC

D gene: NA
clone size: NA
V gene: TRBV28
J gene: TRBJ1-1
CDR3 protein: CASSQNTEAFF
CDR3 DNA: TGTGCCAGCAGTCAAAACACTGAAGCTTTCTTT

D gene: TRBD1
clone size: NA
V gene: TRBV7-2
J gene: TRBJ1-2
CDR3 protein: CASSLTGAGFVGYTF
CDR3 DNA: TGTGCCAGCAGCTTGACAGGGGCGGGCTTTGTTGGCTACACCTTC

D gene: TRBD1
clone size: NA
V gene: TRBV6-2/TRBV6-3
J gene: TRBJ2-6
CDR3 protein: CASSYRAGGPGSGANVLTF
CDR3 DNA: TGTGCCAGCAGTTATAGGGCAGGGGGCCCCGGTAGTGGGGCCAACGTCCTGACTTTC

D gene: NA
clone size: NA
V gene: TRBV7-2
J gene: TRBJ2-2
CDR3 protein: CASSNRLANTGELFF
CDR3 DNA: TGTGCCAGCAGCAACCGACTAGCGAACACCGGGGAGCTGTTTTTT

D gene: NA
clone size: NA
V gene: TRBV18
J gene: TRBJ2-2
CDR3 protein: CASSPRQGGTGELFF
CDR3 DNA: TGTGCCAGCTCACCTAGACAGGGAGGCACCGGGGAGCTGTTTTTT

D gene: NA
clone size: NA
V gene: TRBV6-1
J gene: TRBJ1-5
CDR3 protein: CASSEDRGYQPQHF
CDR3 DNA: TGTGCCAGCAGTGAAGATAGGGGGTATCAGCCCCAGCATTTT

D gene: NA
clone size: NA
V gene: TRBV28
J gene: TRBJ2-5
CDR3 protein: CASSSSSPETQYF
CDR3 DNA: TGTGCCAGCAGTTCATCCAGTCCAGAGACCCAGTACTTC

D gene: NA
clone size: few
V gene: TRBV3-1/TRBV3-2
J gene: TRBJ1-2
CDR3 protein: CASSQGIRVGGNYGYTF
CDR3 DNA: TGTGCCAGCAGCCAAGGAATACGCGTAGGGGGTAACTATGGCTACACCTTC

D gene: NA
clone size: NA
V gene: TRBV6-5
J gene: TRBJ1-5
CDR3 protein: CASIGVYSNQPQHF
CDR3 DNA: TGTGCCAGCATCGGTGTGTATAGCAATCAGCCCCAGCATTTT

D gene: NA
clone size: NA
V gene: TRBV5-5
J gene: TRBJ2-7
CDR3 protein: CASSLGRTYEQYF
CDR3 DNA: TGTGCCAGCAGCTTGGGCAGAACCTACGAGCAGTACTTC

D gene: TRBD2
clone size: NA
V gene: TRBV5-4
J gene: TRBJ2-1
CDR3 protein: CASSTRGGRGEQFF
CDR3 DNA: TGTGCCAGCAGCACGCGGGGGGGCCGAGGAGAGCAGTTCTTC

D gene: TRBD1
clone size: NA
V gene: TRBV6-2/TRBV6-3
J gene: TRBJ1-6
CDR3 protein: CASSYPGIGGQSFYNSPLHF
CDR3 DNA: TGTGCCAGCAGTTATCCAGGAATCGGGGGACAGTCGTTTTATAATTCACCCCTCCACTTT

D gene: NA
clone size: NA
V gene: TRBV6-2/TRBV6-3
J gene: TRBJ2-2
CDR3 protein: CASSYGGTDLTGELFF
CDR3 DNA: TGTGCCAGCAGTTACGGGGGGACAGATCTCACCGGGGAGCTGTTTTTT

D gene: NA
clone size: NA
V gene: TRBV11-2
J gene: TRBJ2-2
CDR3 protein: CASSLDTWGAGELFF
CDR3 DNA: TGTGCCAGCAGCTTAGATACTTGGGGCGCCGGGGAGCTGTTTTTT

D gene: NA
clone size: NA
V gene: TRBV6-5
J gene: TRBJ1-2
CDR3 protein: CASSRDTTYGYTF
CDR3 DNA: TGTGCCAGCAGTCGGGACACTACCTATGGCTACACCTTC

D gene: NA
clone size: NA
V gene: TRBV4-1
J gene: TRBJ2-5
CDR3 protein: CASSQLLYLETQYF
CDR3 DNA: TGCGCCAGCAGCCAACTTTTGTATCTGGAGACCCAGTACTTC

D gene: NA
clone size: few
V gene: TRBV5-4
J gene: TRBJ1-1
CDR3 protein: CASSPGGGNFAEAFF
CDR3 DNA: TGTGCCAGCAGCCCTGGGGGCGGTAATTTCGCTGAAGCTTTCTTT

D gene: TRBD1
clone size: NA
V gene: TRBV18
J gene: TRBJ1-1
CDR3 protein: CASSPGQSNTEAFF
CDR3 DNA: TGTGCCAGCTCGCCGGGACAGTCGAACACTGAAGCTTTCTTT

D gene: NA
clone size: NA
V gene: TRBV24-1
J gene: TRBJ2-6
CDR3 protein: CATSGSLSGANVLTF
CDR3 DNA: TGTGCCACCAGTGGGAGTCTCTCTGGGGCCAACGTCCTGACTTTC

D gene: TRBD1
clone size: NA
V gene: TRBV30
J gene: TRBJ2-3
CDR3 protein: CAWSLLDRSTDTQYF
CDR3 DNA: TGTGCCTGGAGCCTTCTGGACAGGAGCACAGATACGCAGTATTTT

D gene: NA
clone size: NA
V gene: TRBV19
J gene: TRBJ1-1
CDR3 protein: CASSPALGQAAFF
CDR3 DNA: TGTGCCAGTAGTCCCGCCCTGGGACAAGCGGCTTTCTTT

D gene: NA
clone size: NA
V gene: TRBV14
J gene: TRBJ1-2
CDR3 protein: CASSQDLGPGNYGYTF
CDR3 DNA: TGTGCCAGCAGCCAAGATCTCGGGCCAGGGAACTATGGCTACACCTTC

D gene: TRBD1
clone size: NA
V gene: TRBV28
J gene: TRBJ1-2
CDR3 protein: CASRGTAYGYTF
CDR3 DNA: TGTGCCAGCAGGGGGACAGCCTATGGCTACACCTTC

D gene: TRBD1
clone size: NA
V gene: TRBV7-9
J gene: TRBJ1-4
CDR3 protein: CASSSDRGQGEKLFF
CDR3 DNA: TGTGCCAGCAGCTCGGACAGGGGGCAAGGTGAAAAACTGTTTTTT

D gene: NA
clone size: NA
V gene: TRBV4-1
J gene: TRBJ2-7
CDR3 protein: CASSQFREAYEQYF
CDR3 DNA: TGCGCCAGCAGCCAATTCCGGGAAGCCTACGAGCAGTACTTC

D gene: NA
clone size: NA
V gene: TRBV24-1
J gene: TRBJ2-2
CDR3 protein: CATSDPRQVTGELFF
CDR3 DNA: TGTGCCACCAGTGATCCAAGACAGGTTACCGGGGAGCTGTTTTTT

D gene: TRBD1
clone size: NA
V gene: TRBV6-2/TRBV6-3
J gene: TRBJ1-1
CDR3 protein: CASSRQGRVTEAFF
CDR3 DNA: TGTGCCAGCAGCCGACAGGGGAGAGTGACTGAAGCTTTCTTT

D gene: NA
clone size: NA
V gene: TRBV18
J gene: TRBJ1-2
CDR3 protein: CASSPYHFNYGYTF
CDR3 DNA: TGTGCCAGCTCACCCTATCATTTCAACTATGGCTACACCTTC

D gene: TRBD1
clone size: NA
V gene: TRBV18
J gene: TRBJ2-7
CDR3 protein: CASSPDRDIEQYF
CDR3 DNA: TGTGCCAGCTCACCCGACAGGGACATTGAGCAGTACTTC

D gene: TRBD1
clone size: NA
V gene: TRBV18
J gene: TRBJ2-5
CDR3 protein: CASSLGTGGETQYF
CDR3 DNA: TGTGCCAGCTCGCTCGGGACAGGGGGCGAGACCCAGTACTTC

D gene: TRBD1
clone size: NA
V gene: TRBV11-2
J gene: TRBJ1-5
CDR3 protein: CASSPRSTGNQPQHF
CDR3 DNA: TGTGCCAGCAGCCCACGATCGACAGGGAATCAGCCCCAGCATTTT

D gene: NA
clone size: NA
V gene: TRBV18
J gene: TRBJ1-1
CDR3 protein: CASSPARQENTEAFF
CDR3 DNA: TGTGCCAGCTCACCCGCCAGACAGGAGAACACTGAAGCTTTCTTT

D gene: NA
clone size: NA
V gene: TRBV9
J gene: TRBJ1-1
CDR3 protein: CASSVDAGFAEAFF
CDR3 DNA: TGTGCCAGCAGCGTAGACGCAGGGTTCGCTGAAGCTTTCTTT

D gene: NA
clone size: NA
V gene: TRBV6-2/TRBV6-3
J gene: TRBJ1-2
CDR3 protein: CASSYGRVKGYTF
CDR3 DNA: TGTGCCAGCAGTTACGGGAGAGTGAAGGGCTACACCTTC

D gene: NA
clone size: once
V gene: TRBV28
J gene: TRBJ2-3
CDR3 protein: CASSLGSRKDTQYF
CDR3 DNA: TGTGCCAGCAGTTTAGGGTCGAGGAAAGATACGCAGTATTTT

D gene: TRBD1
clone size: NA
V gene: TRBV30
J gene: TRBJ2-1
CDR3 protein: CAWMATGVSNEQFF
CDR3 DNA: TGTGCCTGGATGGCGACAGGGGTATCGAATGAGCAGTTCTTC

D gene: TRBD1
clone size: NA
V gene: TRBV7-9
J gene: TRBJ1-3
CDR3 protein: CASSYWGQLNTIYF
CDR3 DNA: TGTGCCAGCAGCTACTGGGGACAGTTAAACACCATATATTTT

D gene: TRBD1
clone size: NA
V gene: TRBV18
J gene: TRBJ2-7
CDR3 protein: CASSPPSTGGYEQYF
CDR3 DNA: TGTGCCAGCTCACCTCCGTCGACAGGGGGGTACGAGCAGTACTTC

D gene: TRBD1
clone size: few
V gene: TRBV7-2
J gene: TRBJ1-5
CDR3 protein: CASSVGGSGQPQHF
CDR3 DNA: TGTGCCAGCAGCGTAGGGGGCTCCGGGCAGCCCCAGCATTTT

D gene: TRBD2
clone size: NA
V gene: TRBV5-1
J gene: TRBJ2-5
CDR3 protein: CASSRTSGATRTQYF
CDR3 DNA: TGCGCCAGCAGTCGGACTAGCGGGGCCACGAGGACCCAGTACTTC

D gene: NA
clone size: NA
V gene: TRBV6-5
J gene: TRBJ1-1
CDR3 protein: CASSHQKNTEAFF
CDR3 DNA: TGTGCCAGCAGTCACCAGAAGAACACTGAAGCTTTCTTT